A single sample gave rise to the 7 T cell receptor beta chains below, sequenced in a study of blood T cell repertoires in COVID-19. The assay was immunoSEQ multiplex PCR, and TCRdb's table has in-frame clones only and misses some. This sample has some 97,000 clones, with about 89% found just once. The sequencing sample was made of peripheral blood. These receptors were obtained from a man aged 60-69 years with acute or convalescent COVID-19.

The chain recombines TRBV9 with TRBJ2-1; 9 bases match TRBD2. Per the germline V gene, CDR1 is SGDLS and CDR2 is YYNGEE. CDR3 length equals 17 residues. Unmatched junction bases numbered 5, after V lost 0 bases and J lost 1 base. The CDR3 DNA is TGTGCCAGCAGCGTAGGGGCTAGCGGGATTTCCTACAATGAGCAGTTCTTC. Protein sequence: CASSVGASGISYNEQFF.

The V gene is TRBV10-3, the J gene TRBJ1-4, with TRBD1 identical over 9 bases. The germline V gene encodes CDR1 ENHRY and CDR2 SYGVKD. The CDR3 spans 18 residues. The junction had 8 bases not matched to a gene; V was cut back by 3 bases and J by 0 bases. CDR3 sequence (DNA): TGTGCCATCAGTGAAGACAGGGGGGGAATTACAACTAATGAAAAACTGTTTTTT. Protein sequence: CAISEDRGGITTNEKLFF.

The CDR3 DNA is TGTGCCAGCAGTTTACCGGGTTTTGGCCAAGAGACCCAGTACTTC. Its protein product is CASSLPGFGQETQYF. The chain carries TRBV28 and TRBJ2-5, with unresolved D. CDR3 size: 15 residues. V lost 2 bases and J lost 1, with 11 bases in between. Germline assignment: CDR1 MDHEN and CDR2 SYDVKM.

The chain has TRBV3-1 (or the pseudogene TRBV3-2) and TRBJ2-2; 10 bases agree with TRBD2. CDR3 length equals 16 residues. Germline trimming cut 4 bases from V and 8 bases from J; bases unmatched to any gene: 10. CDR1 and CDR2 (germline): LGHDT, YNNKEL (reference sequence). The CDR3 sequence: CASSRKSGRVVGELFF. CDR3 bases: TGTGCCAGCAGCCGCAAAAGCGGGAGGGTCGTGGGGGAGCTGTTTTTT.

The chain combines TRBV27 with TRBJ2-5, with D perhaps matching TRBD2 (5 bases). V lost 0 bases to trimming and J lost 5 bases, with 13 bases between them. The CDR3 covers 15 residues. Germline loops: CDR1 MNHEY, CDR2 SMNVEV (reference sequence). In nucleotides, the CDR3 is TGTGCCAGCAGTTTATCGTGGAGGAGTGAGGAGACCCAGTACTTC. It yields the protein CASSLSWRSEETQYF.

The J gene is TRBJ1-1, the V gene TRBV3-1 (or the pseudogene TRBV3-2); D call uncertain. CDR1 and CDR2 (germline): LGHDT, YNNKEL (reference sequence). This CDR3 is 14 amino acids long. The V end was cut by 0 bases, the J end by 1 base, with 6 bases between. Written as DNA, the CDR3 is TGTGCCAGCAGCCAAGATGCCAGGAACACTGAAGCTTTCTTT. It translates to CASSQDARNTEAFF.

This chain uses TRBV7-9 with TRBJ1-4; D is possibly TRBD1 (6 bases). Trimming took off 3 bases at V and 8 bases at J, with 10 bases between the two ends. This CDR3 spans 13 amino acids. Germline CDR1 and CDR2: SEHNR and FQNEAQ (reference sequence). Here the CDR3 DNA reads TGTGCCAGCAGCTTGGGACAAGGGGAAAAACTGTTTTTT. Translated, it gives CASSLGQGEKLFF.